This TCR beta chain emerged from a study of T cells in women clearing cervical HPV infection. Turning to the study itself: Case blood was drawn when the lesion was first found; control blood after infection became undetectable.

Some clones are missing from TCRdb's copy, which holds only in-frame ones; the method was immunoSEQ multiplex PCR. The sample totals about 24,000 clones. The CDR3 extends over 14 amino acids. V was shortened by 2 bases and J by 7 bases, with 12 bases between the two germline ends. CDR1 SGHTA and CDR2 FQGNSA come from the germline V gene. As regards this clone: The CDR3 end falls 3 residues outside the read, so it is completed with the germline J gene.

The sequence was obtained from a woman aged 18-69 years with a cervical HPV16 infection that either progressed to CIN3+ or cleared (not recorded which). The V call is TRBV7-2, the J call TRBJ2-1, with a tentative D call TRBD1 (5 bases). Sequenced: blood buffy coat. CDR3 protein: CASSLPGRQNEQFF. CDR3 DNA, as far as it was read: TGTGCCAGCAGCTTACCAGGGCGGCAGAATGAG.